These 29 T cell receptor beta chains were sequenced from one sample in a study of T cell changes during pregnancy in multiple sclerosis. The protocol was immunoSEQ multiplex PCR, while the TCRdb copy is restricted to in-frame clones and leaves out a portion. The sample lists around 44,000 clones, 92% occurring once. The sequenced sample consisted of peripheral blood. Receptors originate from a female donor with multiple sclerosis, enrolled in a pregnancy study.

This clone appeared a single time. CDR3 bases: TGTGCCAGCAGCATACTAGGGACAGACACAGATACGCAGTATTTT. This sequence encodes CASSILGTDTDTQYF. The rearrangement joins TRBV6-6 to TRBJ2-3; 7 nucleotides line up with TRBD1. V shed 6 bases, J shed 2 bases, and the junction held 8 bases outside the gene matches. The CDR3 covers 15 residues. Germline CDR1 is MNHNY and CDR2 is SVGAGI (reference sequence).

This chain joins TRBV27 and TRBJ1-1, with a weak D call TRBD1 (6 bases). CDR1 and CDR2 (germline): MNHEY, SMNVEV (reference sequence). This CDR3 comprises 14 residues. Trimming took off 3 bases at V and 3 bases at J, with 11 bases between the two ends. CDR3 coding DNA: TGTGCCAGCAGTTTCTGGGGGCGAGACACTGAAGCTTTCTTT. Translating gives CASSFWGRDTEAFF.

The chain has TRBV21-1 and TRBJ1-4. TRBV21-1 is noted as a pseudogene. The CDR3 covers 15 residues. Here the CDR3 reads CASSGAGSGAEKLFF. The CDR3 DNA reads TGTGCCAGCAGCGGCGCAGGGTCCGGGGCGGAAAAACTGTTTTTT.

This rearrangement joins TRBV4-3 to TRBJ2-7, with 7 bases aligning to TRBD2. Trimming at V came to 0 bases and at J to 4 bases, leaving 15 bases not matched to a gene. CDR3 length equals 18 residues. CDR1 is LGHNA and CDR2 is YSLEER in the germline V gene. The CDR3 is CASSQDPLAVGVGYEQYF. As DNA, the CDR3 is TGCGCCAGCAGCCAAGACCCCCTAGCGGTGGGGGTAGGGTACGAGCAGTACTTC.

This chain connects TRBV11-2 to TRBJ2-3; D is undetermined. The V gene's germline CDR1 is SGHAT and CDR2 FQNNGV. The CDR3 loop spans 14 amino acids. Trimming took 2 bases from V and 1 from J, leaving 7 bases between them. CDR3 sequence reads: CASSLRLGTDTQYF. CDR3 DNA sequence: TGTGCCAGCAGCTTACGCCTAGGCACAGATACGCAGTATTTT.

This rearrangement joins TRBV27 to TRBJ1-4; D not resolved. CDR3 length equals 15 residues. Germline CDR1 MNHEY, CDR2 SMNVEV (reference sequence). Trimming cost V 0 bases and J 5 bases, with 10 bases left between them. CDR3 in DNA: TGTGCCAGCAGTTTATCCCCCGAACAGAATGAAAAACTGTTTTTT. Protein sequence: CASSLSPEQNEKLFF.

This clone was detected once. CDR3: CASSQVREGPTNTQYF. For the CDR3, the DNA is TGCGCCAGCAGCCAGGTGCGGGAGGGCCCTACCAATACGCAGTATTTT. V is TRBV4-1 and J is TRBJ2-3; 9 nucleotides match TRBD2. Trimming took 3 bases from V and 7 from J; bases not matched to a gene: 11. There are 16 residues in the CDR3. Germline loops: CDR1 MGHRA, CDR2 YSYEKL.

This chain connects TRBV5-1 to TRBJ1-4; 8 positions agree with TRBD1. The CDR3 covers 15 residues. After removal of 4 bases from V and 9 bases from J, the junction contained 11 bases not matched to a gene. Germline V CDR1 and CDR2: SGHRS, YFSETQ. The CDR3 coding sequence is TGCGCCAGCAGCCTCCAGACAGGGGAAGGAAAAAAACTGTTTTTT. It is translated as CASSLQTGEGKKLFF.

The chain recombines TRBV6-5 with TRBJ1-4; D uncertain. Trimming shortened V by 0 bases and J by 0 bases, and 8 bases separated the two germline ends. Germline CDR1 reads MNHEY; CDR2 reads SVGAGI. The CDR3 is 16 amino acids. CDR3 DNA: TGTGCCAGCAGTTACTCGGACCTCACAACTAATGAAAAACTGTTTTTT. As protein: CASSYSDLTTNEKLFF.

The chain joins TRBV30 to TRBJ1-2; D is unresolved. The V and J ends lost 2 bases and 4 bases respectively, with 14 bases between them. CDR1 GTSNPN and CDR2 SVGIG come from the germline V gene (reference sequence). The CDR3 totals 14 residues. The CDR3: CAWSKGGPVYGYTF. As DNA, the CDR3 is TGTGCCTGGAGTAAGGGAGGTCCCGTCTATGGCTACACCTTC.

The chain couples TRBV10-2 to TRBJ2-1; D gene uncertain. The germline V gene has CDR1 WSHSY and CDR2 SAAADI. The CDR3 covers 16 residues. Trimming pared 3 bases from V and 1 base from J, leaving 13 bases between. CDR3 amino acids: CASSDDFRASYNEQFF. CDR3 coding DNA: TGCGCCAGCAGTGATGACTTTAGGGCATCCTACAATGAGCAGTTCTTC.

This clone appeared a single time. V and J are TRBV30 and TRBJ1-2; 8 bases are shared with TRBD1. This CDR3 region has 12 residues. J gave up 2 bases and V 5 bases, and 1 base lay outside the gene matches. Germline V lookup: CDR1 GTSNPN, CDR2 SVGIG (reference sequence). CDR3 bases: TGTGCCTGGGGGACAGGAAACTATGGCTACACCTTC. This codes for CAWGTGNYGYTF.

The chain employs TRBV6-5 and TRBJ2-5; perhaps TRBD1 as D (6 bases). Germline V gene sequence: CDR1 MNHEY, CDR2 SVGAGI. CDR3 length: 13 amino acids. Between the trimmed V and J ends, which lost 2 bases and 2 bases, there was a span of 6 bases. CDR3 nucleotides: TGTGCCAGCAGTTACGGACAGCAAGAGACCCAGTACTTC. It codes for CASSYGQQETQYF.

The rearrangement uses TRBV18 and TRBJ2-7; D may be TRBD2 (6 bases). Per the germline V gene, CDR1 is KGHSH and CDR2 is LQKENI. The V end lost 2 bases, the J end lost 5 bases, and 13 bases lay between the germline ends. The CDR3 spans 14 residues. The CDR3 sequence is CASSPIRETNEQYF. CDR3 DNA: TGTGCCAGCTCACCAATACGGGAGACCAACGAGCAGTACTTC.

This clone was seen a few times. V usage is TRBV10-1 and J usage is TRBJ1-2, with D tentatively TRBD1 (6 bases). V shed 2 bases and J shed 0 bases, with 19 bases lying between them. The CDR3 runs 18 residues. Germline loops: CDR1 WNHNN, CDR2 SYGVQD (reference sequence). CDR3 sequence reads: CASSEPPNRAGTNYGYTF. The CDR3 nucleotides read TGCGCCAGCAGTGAGCCCCCAAACAGGGCGGGGACTAACTATGGCTACACCTTC.

V gene TRBV6-1 combines with J gene TRBJ1-2; a weak D match, TRBD1 (6 bases). Germline values: CDR1 MNHNS, CDR2 SASEGT. This CDR3 spans 15 amino acids. Between the trimmed V and J ends, which lost 1 base and 4 bases, there was a span of 13 bases. The CDR3 sequence is CASSEGAGEFYGYTF. Here the CDR3 DNA reads TGTGCCAGCAGTGAAGGGGCAGGGGAATTCTATGGCTACACCTTC.

V usage is TRBV5-1 and J usage is TRBJ2-1; D is perhaps TRBD1 (5 bases). Trimming took off 5 bases at V and 7 bases at J, with 19 bases between the two ends. Germline V gives CDR1 SGHRS, CDR2 YFSETQ. This CDR3 is 15 amino acids long. CDR3 loop: CASRGVSLYGNEQFF. The CDR3 region has the DNA TGCGCCAGCAGAGGGGTATCCCTGTATGGGAATGAGCAGTTCTTC.

Comment on this clone: Compared with germline, one end of the junction differs, possibly owing to a read error. The chain couples TRBV10-3 to TRBJ2-1, with 8 nucleotides matching TRBD2. The CDR3 sequence is 12 residues long. Germline CDR1 and CDR2: ENHRY and SYGVKD. The CDR3 nucleotides are TGTGCCATCAAGTCGGCAGAGGGACTAGTGATCTTC. Protein sequence: CAIKSAEGLVIF.

V is TRBV27 and J is TRBJ2-1, with TRBD2 identical over 12 bases. The CDR3 runs 15 residues. Germline V CDR1 and CDR2: MNHEY, SMNVEV (reference sequence). J lost 0 bases, V lost 6 bases, and 0 bases had no gene match. This chain's CDR3 is CASRLAGGSYNEQFF. DNA of the CDR3: TGTGCCAGCAGACTAGCGGGAGGCTCCTACAATGAGCAGTTCTTC.

This clone was counted a single time. V usage is TRBV5-1 and J usage is TRBJ2-5; TRBD2 might be the D (6 bases). The germline gives CDR1 SGHRS, CDR2 YFSETQ. The germline V and J ends were trimmed by 0 bases and 3 bases, with 9 bases remaining between them. This CDR3 comprises 14 residues. CDR3 nucleotide sequence: TGCGCCAGCAGCTTGGGGAGGGAAAAAGAGACCCAGTACTTC. This codes for CASSLGREKETQYF.

V usage is TRBV13 and J usage is TRBJ1-1; no definite D call. Germline V gives CDR1 PRHDT, CDR2 FYEKMQ (reference sequence). The CDR3 spans 11 residues. With 5 bases removed from V and 7 bases from J, the gap between germline ends came to 8 bases. The CDR3 protein is CASSPGNEAFF. CDR3 sequence (DNA): TGTGCCAGCAGCCCCGGGAATGAAGCTTTCTTT.

The chain uses TRBV5-1 and TRBJ1-2, with D possibly TRBD1 on 5 matching bases. The CDR3 is 14 amino acids. Germline V gene lookup returns CDR1 SGHRS and CDR2 YFSETQ. The V gene lost 2 bases and the J gene lost 8 bases, with 16 bases spanning the gap. The CDR3 bases are TGCGCCAGCAGCTTCAATCCCCAGGGTGGCGGCTACACCTTC. Translated, it gives CASSFNPQGGGYTF.

The CDR3 DNA sequence: TGTGCCAGCAGCTTTCGTACTAGCGGGAGGAGCTCCTACAATGAGCAGTTCTTC. It codes for CASSFRTSGRSSYNEQFF. The V and J genes are TRBV11-3 and TRBJ2-1; 12 nucleotides align to TRBD2. Trimming at V came to 3 bases and at J to 0 bases, leaving 6 bases not matched to a gene. The CDR3 has 18 amino acids. Germline lookup yields CDR1 SGHNT and CDR2 YENEEA.

This clone occurred once. This chain connects TRBV30 to TRBJ1-1; D gene uncertain. The CDR3 length is 15 residues. V was cut by 1 base and J by 3 bases, with 15 bases left in between. The germline V gene has CDR1 GTSNPN and CDR2 SVGIG (reference sequence). CDR3 DNA sequence: TGTGCCTGGAGTGGAAAGGGTAATGAGGACACTGAAGCTTTCTTT. This codes for CAWSGKGNEDTEAFF.

V usage is TRBV19 and J usage is TRBJ1-1; tentatively, D is TRBD1 (6 bases). Trimming removed 0 bases from V and 0 bases from J, with 8 bases in between. From germline, CDR1 is LNHDA and CDR2 SQIVND (reference sequence). The CDR3 has 15 amino acids. In nucleotides, the CDR3 is TGTGCCAGTAGTATAGATGAGGGGGTGAACACTGAAGCTTTCTTT. This sequence encodes CASSIDEGVNTEAFF.

The genes are TRBV7-3 and TRBJ2-1; the match to TRBD2 covers 11 bases. V shed 5 bases, J shed 6 bases, and the junction held 3 bases outside the gene matches. The CDR3 spans 14 residues. The germline V gene encodes CDR1 SGHTA and CDR2 FQGTGA. The CDR3 sequence is CASSATSGGNEQFF. The CDR3, as DNA: TGTGCCAGCAGCGCTACTAGCGGGGGCAATGAGCAGTTCTTC.

The V call is TRBV2, the J call TRBJ2-3; 7 bases line up with TRBD2. Unmatched junction bases numbered 12, after V lost 8 bases and J lost 1 base. The CDR3 sequence is 16 residues long. Germline values: CDR1 SNHLY, CDR2 FYNNEI. CDR3 DNA: TGTGCCAGCTTCTGGGTGGCGGGAGCGGGCACAGATACGCAGTATTTT. Amino acid sequence: CASFWVAGAGTDTQYF.

The chain has TRBV18 and TRBJ2-4; 7 nucleotides match TRBD1. Germline lookup yields CDR1 KGHSH and CDR2 LQKENI. The CDR3 spans 14 residues. V gave up 3 bases and J gave up 9 bases; unmatched junction bases: 8. DNA for the CDR3: TGTGCCAGCTCACCGACAGGGCAGGTCGCCATTCAGTACTTC. This codes for CASSPTGQVAIQYF.

CDR3 DNA: TGTGCCAGCAGCGGAGGGGCAGGGGCCTCCTACGAGCAGTACTTC. It translates to CASSGGAGASYEQYF. This chain uses TRBV9 with TRBJ2-7; D might be TRBD1 (6 bases). Germline-derived CDR1 and CDR2 are SGDLS and YYNGEE. CDR3 length: 15 amino acids. V was clipped by 3 bases and J by 0 bases, with 13 bases between them.